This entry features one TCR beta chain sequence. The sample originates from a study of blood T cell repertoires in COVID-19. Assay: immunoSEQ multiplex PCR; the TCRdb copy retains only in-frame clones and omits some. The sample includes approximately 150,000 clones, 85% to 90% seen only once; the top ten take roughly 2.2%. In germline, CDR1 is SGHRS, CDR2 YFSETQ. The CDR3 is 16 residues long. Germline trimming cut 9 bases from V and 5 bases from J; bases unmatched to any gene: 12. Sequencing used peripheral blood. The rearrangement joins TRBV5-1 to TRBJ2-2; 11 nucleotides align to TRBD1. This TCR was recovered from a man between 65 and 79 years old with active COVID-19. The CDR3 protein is CATRPRRDRGTGELFF. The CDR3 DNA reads TGCGCCACCCGTCCGCGGCGGGACAGGGGGACCGGGGAGCTGTTTTTT.